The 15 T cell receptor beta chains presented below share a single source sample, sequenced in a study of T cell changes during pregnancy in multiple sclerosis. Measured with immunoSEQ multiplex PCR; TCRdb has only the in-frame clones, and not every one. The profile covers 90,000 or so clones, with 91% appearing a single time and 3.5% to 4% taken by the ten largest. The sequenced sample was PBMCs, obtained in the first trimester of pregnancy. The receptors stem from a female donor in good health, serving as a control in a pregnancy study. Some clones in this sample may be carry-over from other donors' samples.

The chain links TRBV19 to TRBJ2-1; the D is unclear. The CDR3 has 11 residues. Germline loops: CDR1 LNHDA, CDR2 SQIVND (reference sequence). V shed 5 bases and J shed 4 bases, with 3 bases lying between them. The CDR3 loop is CASSSYNEQFF. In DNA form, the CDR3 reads TGTGCCAGTAGTTCGTACAATGAGCAGTTCTTC.

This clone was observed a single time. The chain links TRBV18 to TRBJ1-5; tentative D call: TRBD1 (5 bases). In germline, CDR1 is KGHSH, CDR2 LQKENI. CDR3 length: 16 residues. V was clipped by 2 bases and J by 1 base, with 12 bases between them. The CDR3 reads CASSPAGSWSNQPQHF. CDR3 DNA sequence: TGTGCCAGCTCACCAGCAGGGTCTTGGAGCAATCAGCCCCAGCATTTT. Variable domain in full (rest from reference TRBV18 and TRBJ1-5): NAGVMQNPRHLVRRRGQEARLRCSPMKGHSHVYWYRQLPEEGLKFMVYLQKENIIDESGMPKERFSAEFPKEGPSILRIQQVVRGDSAAYFCASSPAGSWSNQPQHFGDGTRLSIL.

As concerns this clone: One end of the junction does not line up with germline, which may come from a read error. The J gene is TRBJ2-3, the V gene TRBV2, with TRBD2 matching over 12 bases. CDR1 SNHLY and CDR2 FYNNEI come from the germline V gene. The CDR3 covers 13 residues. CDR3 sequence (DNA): TGTGCCAGCTGGGGGCTAGCGGGAGGGGCGAGGGATTTT. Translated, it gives CASWGLAGGARDF.

CDR3 protein: CASSTGTWSTDTQYF. The CDR3 region has the DNA TGTGCCAGCAGCACCGGGACTTGGAGCACAGATACGCAGTATTTT. The chain couples TRBV9 to TRBJ2-3; maybe TRBD2 (6 bases). With 4 bases removed from V and 0 bases from J, the gap between germline ends came to 12 bases. Germline V gene lookup returns CDR1 SGDLS and CDR2 YYNGEE. This CDR3 has 15 amino acids.

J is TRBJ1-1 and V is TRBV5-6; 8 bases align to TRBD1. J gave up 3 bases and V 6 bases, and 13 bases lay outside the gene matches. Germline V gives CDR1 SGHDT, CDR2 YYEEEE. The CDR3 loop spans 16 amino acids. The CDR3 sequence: CASTPTGVGVYTEAFF. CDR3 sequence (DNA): TGTGCCAGCACCCCGACAGGGGTGGGAGTGTACACTGAAGCTTTCTTT.

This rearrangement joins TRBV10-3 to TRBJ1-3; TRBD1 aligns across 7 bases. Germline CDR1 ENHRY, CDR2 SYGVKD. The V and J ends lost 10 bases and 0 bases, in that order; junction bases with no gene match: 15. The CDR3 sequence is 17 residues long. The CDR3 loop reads CASGKGGQMNSGNTIYF. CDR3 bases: TGTGCCAGTGGAAAAGGGGGCCAGATGAACTCTGGAAACACCATATATTTT.

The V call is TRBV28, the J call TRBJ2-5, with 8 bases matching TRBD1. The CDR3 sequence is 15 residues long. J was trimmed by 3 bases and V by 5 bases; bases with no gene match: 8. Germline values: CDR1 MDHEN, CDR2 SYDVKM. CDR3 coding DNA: TGTGCCAGCAGTCAGCAGGGGGCGCTTAAAGAGACCCAGTACTTC. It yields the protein CASSQQGALKETQYF.

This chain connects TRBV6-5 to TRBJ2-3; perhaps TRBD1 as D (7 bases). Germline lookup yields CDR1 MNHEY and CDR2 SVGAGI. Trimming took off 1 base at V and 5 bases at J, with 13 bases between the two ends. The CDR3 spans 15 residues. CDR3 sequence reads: CASSYFGGDRDTQYF. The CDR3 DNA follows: TGTGCCAGCAGTTACTTTGGCGGGGACAGAGATACGCAGTATTTT.

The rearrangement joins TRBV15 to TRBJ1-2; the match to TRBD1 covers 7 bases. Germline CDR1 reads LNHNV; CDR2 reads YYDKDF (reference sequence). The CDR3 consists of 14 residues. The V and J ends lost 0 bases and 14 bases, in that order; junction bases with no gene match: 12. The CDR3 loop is CATSREGKTGRTTF. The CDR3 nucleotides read TGTGCCACCAGCAGAGAAGGGAAGACAGGGAGGACGACCTTC.

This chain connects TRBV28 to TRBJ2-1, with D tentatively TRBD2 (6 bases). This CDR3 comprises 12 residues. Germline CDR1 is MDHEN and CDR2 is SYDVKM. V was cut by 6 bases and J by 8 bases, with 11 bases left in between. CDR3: CASRAGTHEQFF. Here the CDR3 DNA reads TGTGCCAGCAGGGCAGGGACTCATGAGCAGTTCTTC. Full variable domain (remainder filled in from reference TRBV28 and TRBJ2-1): DVKVTQSSRYLVKRTGEKVFLECVQDMDHENMFWYRQDPGLGLRLIYFSYDVKMKEKGDIPEGYSVSREKKERFSLILESASTNQTSMYLCASRAGTHEQFFGPGTRLTVL.

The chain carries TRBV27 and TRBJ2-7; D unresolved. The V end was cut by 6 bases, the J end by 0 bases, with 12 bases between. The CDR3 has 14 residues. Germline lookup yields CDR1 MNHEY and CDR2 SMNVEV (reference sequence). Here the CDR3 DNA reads TGTGCCAGCAGGGTGGCAGGTCGCTCCTACGAGCAGTACTTC. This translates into CASRVAGRSYEQYF.

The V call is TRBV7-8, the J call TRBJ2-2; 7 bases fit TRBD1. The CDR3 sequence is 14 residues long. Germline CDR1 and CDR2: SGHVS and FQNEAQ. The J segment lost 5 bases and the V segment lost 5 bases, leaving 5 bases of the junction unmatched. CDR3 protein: CASSDDRETGELFF. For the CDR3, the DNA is TGTGCCAGCAGCGACGACAGGGAGACCGGGGAGCTGTTTTTT. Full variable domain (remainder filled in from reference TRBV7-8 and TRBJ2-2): GAGVSQSPRYKVAKRGQDVALRCDPISGHVSLFWYQQALGQGPEFLTYFQNEAQLDKSGLPSDRFFAERPEGSVSTLKIQRTQQEDSAVYLCASSDDRETGELFFGEGSRLTVL.

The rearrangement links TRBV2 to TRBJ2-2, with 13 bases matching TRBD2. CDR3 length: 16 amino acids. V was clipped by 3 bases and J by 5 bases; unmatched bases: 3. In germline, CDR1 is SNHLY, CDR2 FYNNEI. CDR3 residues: CASSDLLAGGTGELFF. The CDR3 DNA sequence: TGTGCCAGCAGTGATCTACTAGCGGGAGGGACCGGGGAGCTGTTTTTT.

The CDR3 nucleotides read TGTGCCAGCAGCTTCTCAGGGAACACCGGGGAGCTGTTTTTT. Amino acid sequence: CASSFSGNTGELFF. This sequence joins TRBV11-2 and TRBJ2-2; D not resolved. From germline, CDR1 is SGHAT and CDR2 FQNNGV. V lost 3 bases, J lost 1 base, and 6 bases lay in between. The length of the CDR3 is 14 residues.

The CDR3 nucleotides read TGTGCTAGTGGCGACGGGACTTCTGTGGGGGACCAGTACTTC. Protein product: CASGDGTSVGDQYF. This chain joins TRBV12-5 and TRBJ2-5, with D possibly TRBD2 on 6 matching bases. Germline CDR1 LGHNT, CDR2 FRNRAP. Trimming removed 6 bases from V and 10 bases from J, with 21 bases in between. The CDR3 consists of 14 residues.